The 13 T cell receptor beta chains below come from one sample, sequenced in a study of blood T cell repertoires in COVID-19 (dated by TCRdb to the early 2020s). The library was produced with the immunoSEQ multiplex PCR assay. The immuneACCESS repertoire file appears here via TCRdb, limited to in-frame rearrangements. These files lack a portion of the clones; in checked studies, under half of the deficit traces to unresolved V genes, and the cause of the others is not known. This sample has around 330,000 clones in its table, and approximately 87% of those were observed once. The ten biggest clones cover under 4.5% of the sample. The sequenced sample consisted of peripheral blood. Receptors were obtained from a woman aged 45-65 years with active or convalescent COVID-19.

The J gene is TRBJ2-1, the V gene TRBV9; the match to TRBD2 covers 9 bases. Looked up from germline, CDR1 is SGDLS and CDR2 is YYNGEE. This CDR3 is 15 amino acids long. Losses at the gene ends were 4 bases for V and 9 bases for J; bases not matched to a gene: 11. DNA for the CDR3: TGTGCCAGCAGCCCCCCCCTAGCGGGGAGTAGTGAGCAGTTCTTC. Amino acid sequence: CASSPPLAGSSEQFF.

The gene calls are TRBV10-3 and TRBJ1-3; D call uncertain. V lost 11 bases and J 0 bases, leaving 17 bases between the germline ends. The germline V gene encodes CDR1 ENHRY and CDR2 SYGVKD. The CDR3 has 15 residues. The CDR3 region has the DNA TGTGCCGTCTCTCCGCTTGAACTCTCTGGAAACACCATATATTTT. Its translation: CAVSPLELSGNTIYF.

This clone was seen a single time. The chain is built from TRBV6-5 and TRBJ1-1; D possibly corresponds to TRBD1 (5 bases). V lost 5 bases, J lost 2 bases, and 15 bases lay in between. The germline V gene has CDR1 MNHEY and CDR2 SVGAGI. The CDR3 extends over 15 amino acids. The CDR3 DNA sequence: TGTGCCAGCAGTCCGATTACAGGCGCTAACACTGAAGCTTTCTTT. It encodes CASSPITGANTEAFF.

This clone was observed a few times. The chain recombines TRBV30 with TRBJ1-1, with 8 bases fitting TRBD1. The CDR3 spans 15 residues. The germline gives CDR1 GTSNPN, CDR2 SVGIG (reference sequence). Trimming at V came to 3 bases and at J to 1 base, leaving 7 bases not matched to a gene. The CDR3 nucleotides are TGTGCCTGGAGGGAATTGGACAGGGAGAACACTGAAGCTTTCTTT. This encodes CAWRELDRENTEAFF.

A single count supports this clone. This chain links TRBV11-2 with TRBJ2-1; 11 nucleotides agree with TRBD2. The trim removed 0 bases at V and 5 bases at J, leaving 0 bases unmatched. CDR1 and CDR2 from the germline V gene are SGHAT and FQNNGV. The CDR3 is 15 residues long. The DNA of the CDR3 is TGTGCCAGCAGCTTAGAACTAGCGGGAGACAATGAGCAGTTCTTC. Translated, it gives CASSLELAGDNEQFF. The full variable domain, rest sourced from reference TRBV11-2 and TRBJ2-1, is EAGVAQSPRYKIIEKRQSVAFWCNPISGHATLYWYQQILGQGPKLLIQFQNNGVVDDSQLPKDRFSAERLKGVDSTLKIQPAKLEDSAVYLCASSLELAGDNEQFFGPGTRLTVL.

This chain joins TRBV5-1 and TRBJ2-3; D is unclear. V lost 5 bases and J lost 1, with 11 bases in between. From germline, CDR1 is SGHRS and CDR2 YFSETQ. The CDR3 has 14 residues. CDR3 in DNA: TGCGCCAGCAGGCTCTATAGTGGCACAGATACGCAGTATTTT. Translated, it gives CASRLYSGTDTQYF.

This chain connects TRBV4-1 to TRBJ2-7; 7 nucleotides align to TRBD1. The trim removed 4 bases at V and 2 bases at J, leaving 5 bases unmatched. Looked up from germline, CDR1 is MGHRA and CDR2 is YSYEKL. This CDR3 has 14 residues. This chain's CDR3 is CASSPRDSPYEQYF. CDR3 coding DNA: TGCGCCAGCAGCCCCCGGGACAGTCCCTACGAGCAGTACTTC.

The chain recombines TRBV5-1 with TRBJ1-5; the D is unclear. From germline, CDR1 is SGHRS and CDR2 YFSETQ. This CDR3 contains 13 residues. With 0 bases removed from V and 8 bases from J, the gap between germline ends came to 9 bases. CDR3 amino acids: CASSLGTGEPQHF. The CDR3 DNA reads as TGCGCCAGCAGCTTGGGGACCGGGGAGCCCCAGCATTTT.

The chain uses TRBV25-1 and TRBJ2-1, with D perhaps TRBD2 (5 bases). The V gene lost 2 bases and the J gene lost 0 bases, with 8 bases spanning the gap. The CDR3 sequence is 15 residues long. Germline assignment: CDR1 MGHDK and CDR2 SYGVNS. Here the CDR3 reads CASSEAGRSYNEQFF. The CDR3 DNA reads TGTGCCAGCAGTGAAGCGGGTCGCTCCTACAATGAGCAGTTCTTC.

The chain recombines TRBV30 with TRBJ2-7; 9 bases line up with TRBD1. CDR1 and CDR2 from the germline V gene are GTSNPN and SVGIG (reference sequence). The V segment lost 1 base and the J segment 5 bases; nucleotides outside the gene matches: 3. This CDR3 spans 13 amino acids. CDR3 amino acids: CAWSGGQGNEQYF. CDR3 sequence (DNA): TGTGCCTGGAGTGGGGGACAGGGCAACGAGCAGTACTTC. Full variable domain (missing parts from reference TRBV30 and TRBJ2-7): SQTIHQWPATLVQPVGSPLSLECTVEGTSNPNLYWYRQAAGRGLQLLFYSVGIGQISSEVPQNLSASRPQDRQFILSSKKLLLSDSGFYLCAWSGGQGNEQYFGPGTRLTVT.

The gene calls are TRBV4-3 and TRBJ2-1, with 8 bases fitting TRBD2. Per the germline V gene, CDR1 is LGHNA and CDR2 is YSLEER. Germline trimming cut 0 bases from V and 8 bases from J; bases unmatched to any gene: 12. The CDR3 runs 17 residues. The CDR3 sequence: CASSQEWPGLVRYEQFF. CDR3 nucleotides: TGCGCCAGCAGCCAAGAATGGCCGGGACTAGTGCGTTATGAGCAGTTCTTC.

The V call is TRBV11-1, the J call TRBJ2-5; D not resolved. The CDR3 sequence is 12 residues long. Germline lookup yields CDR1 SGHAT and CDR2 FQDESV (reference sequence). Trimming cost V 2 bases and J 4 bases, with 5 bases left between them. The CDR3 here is CASSLLAETQYF. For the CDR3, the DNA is TGTGCCAGCAGCTTATTAGCAGAGACCCAGTACTTC. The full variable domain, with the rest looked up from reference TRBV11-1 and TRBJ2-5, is EAEVAQSPRYKITEKSQAVAFWCDPISGHATLYWYRQILGQGPELLVQFQDESVVDDSQLPKDRFSAERLKGVDSTLKIQPAELGDSAMYLCASSLLAETQYFGPGTRLLVL.

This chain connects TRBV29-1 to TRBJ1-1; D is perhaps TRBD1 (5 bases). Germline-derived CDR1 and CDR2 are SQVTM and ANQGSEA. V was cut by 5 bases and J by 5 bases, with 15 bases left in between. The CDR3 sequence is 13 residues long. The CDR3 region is CSVLRGGSTEAFF. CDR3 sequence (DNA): TGCAGCGTTTTGCGGGGCGGAAGTACTGAAGCTTTCTTT.